This TCR beta chain derives from a study of T cell changes during pregnancy in multiple sclerosis. Data came from immunoSEQ multiplex PCR; TCRdb stores just in-frame clones and leaves some out. The sample includes tens of thousands of clones, around 94% of them seen just once. CDR1 SEHNR and CDR2 FQNEAQ come from the germline V gene (reference sequence). Trimming cost V 4 bases and J 2 bases; bases outside gene matches: 6. The CDR3 extends over 15 amino acids. The genes are TRBV7-9 and TRBJ1-1; 8 bases are a match to TRBD1. Sequencing was performed on peripheral blood, taken after pregnancy. The receptor's source is a female donor with multiple sclerosis, enrolled in a pregnancy study. CDR3 sequence reads: CASSYSRGQNTEAFF. CDR3 coding DNA: TGTGCCAGCAGCTACTCCAGGGGGCAAAACACTGAAGCTTTCTTT.